This is a list of T cell receptor beta chains from one sample in a study of blood T cell repertoires in COVID-19. This table comes from immunoSEQ multiplex PCR, and its TCRdb copy is limited to in-frame clones, with some not included. This repertoire shows around 37,000 clones, around 70% found once; its top ten account for 8% to 11%. Material for sequencing was peripheral blood. The receptors derive from a man between 65 and 80 years old with COVID-19, enrolled during active disease. Both conserved end residues are part of each CDR3. D genes are given only for firm matches. Only part of the rows carry a size: once, few, many, or a class if the clone is expanded.

cdr3_aa	cdr3_nt	clone_size	j_call	d_call	v_call
CATSDSRGNQPQHF	TGTGCCACCAGTGATAGCCGGGGCAATCAGCCCCAGCATTTT	.	TRBJ1-5	.	TRBV24-1
CASSYRQGATDTQYF	TGTGCCAGCAGTTACAGACAGGGGGCCACAGATACGCAGTATTTT	few	TRBJ2-3	TRBD1	TRBV6-2/TRBV6-3
CAQQGPFMGLFF	TGTGCCCAGCAGGGGCCTTTCATGGGGCTGTTTTTT	once	TRBJ2-2	.	TRBV25-1
CASSQQGVNSPLHF	TGTGCCAGCAGCCAACAGGGCGTAAATTCACCCCTCCACTTT	.	TRBJ1-6	.	TRBV3-1/TRBV3-2
CAISVEFGGNTIYF	TGTGCCATCAGTGTGGAGTTCGGCGGAAACACCATATATTTT	.	TRBJ1-3	.	TRBV10-3
CASSQERQAYSPLHF	TGCGCCAGCAGCCAAGAGAGACAGGCTTATTCACCCCTCCACTTT	.	TRBJ1-6	.	TRBV4-3
CATAGGPLYGEQYF	TGTGCCACCGCTGGCGGCCCCTTATATGGCGAGCAGTACTTC	.	TRBJ2-7	.	TRBV19
CASRTGQGGSYEQYF	TGTGCCAGCAGAACTGGACAGGGGGGATCCTACGAGCAGTACTTC	.	TRBJ2-7	TRBD1	TRBV6-5
CASNRGDNSPLHF	TGTGCTAGCAACAGGGGGGATAATTCACCCCTCCACTTT	few	TRBJ1-6	TRBD1	TRBV12-5
CASSPLRGGGYEQYF	TGTGCCAGCAGCCCCCTTCGTGGGGGCGGCTACGAGCAGTACTTC	.	TRBJ2-7	.	TRBV7-8
CASSVVAGISDTQYF	TGTGCCAGCAGCGTAGTTGCGGGGATCTCCGATACGCAGTATTTT	.	TRBJ2-3	.	TRBV9
CASSPWTGSGYGYTF	TGTGCCAGCAGCCCGTGGACAGGCTCGGGCTATGGCTACACCTTC	.	TRBJ1-2	TRBD1	TRBV11-2
CASSRRQGPTTGYTF	TGTGCCAGCTCACGCCGACAGGGCCCAACTACTGGCTACACCTTC	.	TRBJ1-2	TRBD1	TRBV18
CASTPIGVNTEAFF	TGTGCCAGCACTCCCATAGGGGTGAACACTGAAGCTTTCTTT	.	TRBJ1-1	.	TRBV6-5
CASSLERTSGEQYF	TGCGCCAGCAGCTTGGAACGGACTAGCGGCGAGCAGTACTTC	few	TRBJ2-7	TRBD2	TRBV5-1
CASSFGPLAGKTDTQYF	TGTGCCAGCAGCTTCGGCCCCTTAGCGGGGAAGACAGATACGCAGTATTTT	once	TRBJ2-3	TRBD2	TRBV11-3
CASRRQGAVEQYF	TGTGCCAGCAGAAGACAGGGGGCCGTCGAGCAGTACTTC	.	TRBJ2-7	TRBD1	TRBV2
CASSFNRGRQETQYF	TGTGCCAGCTCGTTTAACAGGGGGCGTCAAGAGACCCAGTACTTC	.	TRBJ2-5	TRBD1	TRBV18
CASSTRTGAYEQYF	TGCGCCAGCAGCACCCGGACAGGGGCCTACGAGCAGTACTTC	medium-sized	TRBJ2-7	TRBD1	TRBV4-1
CASSLTAYEQYF	TGTGCCAGCAGCTTAACGGCCTACGAGCAGTACTTC	.	TRBJ2-7	.	TRBV7-2
CASSVAGINQPQHF	TGTGCCAGCAGCGTAGCAGGAATCAATCAGCCCCAGCATTTT	.	TRBJ1-5	.	TRBV9
CASSPPPSGRNEQYF	TGTGCCAGCTCACCACCCCCTAGCGGGAGGAACGAGCAGTACTTC	.	TRBJ2-7	TRBD2	TRBV18
CASSPDRAKRKQNTGELFF	TGTGCCAGCAGCCCGGACAGGGCAAAACGAAAACAGAACACCGGGGAGCTGTTTTTT	.	TRBJ2-2	TRBD1	TRBV5-6
CASSPNAGGYTF	TGTGCCAGCAGTCCTAACGCCGGTGGCTACACCTTC	.	TRBJ1-2	.	TRBV6-5
CASSQGDRLAGSRELFF	TGTGCCAGCAGCCAAGGAGACCGACTAGCGGGATCCAGGGAGCTGTTTTTT	.	TRBJ2-2	TRBD2	TRBV4-2
CASRRTPYGYTF	TGTGCCAGCAGAAGGACACCCTATGGCTACACCTTC	.	TRBJ1-2	.	TRBV12-3/TRBV12-4
CASSFTPNTEAFF	TGTGCCAGCAGTTTCACACCGAACACTGAAGCTTTCTTT	once	TRBJ1-1	.	TRBV27